The rows below give T cell receptor beta chains drawn from one sample of a study of prognosis after radiotherapy for stage I lung cancer. TCRdb re-called the multiplex PCR reads through MiXCR, storing one row per CDR3 protein. Of roughly 30,000 distinct CDR3 sequences listed, about 41% are singletons. Sequences were derived from PBMCs, sampled before or after stereotactic body radiation therapy (not recorded which). Source of these receptors: a donor aged 50 or older with non-small cell lung cancer. The CDR3 runs from the conserved cysteine through the conserved F or W. The D gene is left open where the match is weak. The size of a clone is reported for some rows only, either as once, few or many, or as a class for expanded clones.

size	V	J	D	CDR3	DNA
many	TRBV9	TRBJ1-3	TRBD1	CASSVEGTGGTLGNTIYF	TGTGCCAGCAGCGTAGAAGGGACAGGGGGCACTCTTGGAAACACCATATATTTT
.	TRBV7-2	TRBJ2-2	TRBD2	CASISTSGSSGSKAGELFF	TGTGCCAGCATTTCGACCTCCGGGTCTAGCGGGAGTAAGGCCGGGGAGCTGTTTTTT
.	TRBV15	TRBJ2-7	TRBD1	CATSRDRTNSYEQYF	TGTGCCACCAGCAGGGACAGGACAAACTCCTACGAGCAGTACTTC
many	TRBV6-5	TRBJ2-7	.	CASSSNFHEQYF	TGTGCCAGCAGTTCAAATTTCCACGAGCAGTACTTC
.	TRBV28	TRBJ1-5	.	CASSPTFGENQPQHF	TGTGCCAGCAGCCCCACTTTTGGCGAGAATCAGCCCCAGCATTTT
.	TRBV5-6	TRBJ1-4	.	CASSAPNEKLFF	TGTGCCAGCAGTGCTCCCAATGAAAAACTGTTTTTT
many	TRBV29-1	TRBJ2-1	TRBD2	CSVLGLAGDEQFF	TGCAGCGTTCTGGGACTAGCGGGAGATGAGCAGTTCTTC
many	TRBV4-2	TRBJ2-2	TRBD2	CASSTQAGTNTGELFF	TGTGCCAGCAGCACCCAAGCGGGGACGAACACCGGGGAGCTGTTTTTT
many	TRBV20-1	TRBJ1-1	TRBD1	CSASSDRGTTEAFF	TGCAGTGCTAGTTCGGACAGGGGAACAACTGAAGCTTTCTTT
many	TRBV19	TRBJ1-1	.	CASSPPDTWVMNTEAFF	TGTGCCAGTAGTCCGCCGGACACCTGGGTCATGAACACTGAAGCTTTCTTT
.	TRBV6-5	TRBJ2-7	TRBD1	CASSYSTGQTSAEQYF	TGTGCCAGCAGTTACTCGACGGGACAGACATCGGCCGAGCAGTACTTC
medium-sized	TRBV27	TRBJ2-3	.	CASSPGLTRRSTDTQYF	TGTGCCAGCAGTCCGGGATTGACCCGCCGAAGCACAGATACGCAGTATTTT
.	TRBV7-2	TRBJ2-7	.	CASLTPSAIDYLYPYKQYF	TGTGCCAGCTTGACACCGAGCGCCATTGATTACTTATACCCCTACAAGCAGTACTTC
many	TRBV20-1	TRBJ2-2	.	CSASGTSFTGELFF	TGCAGTGCTTCCGGGACTTCTTTTACCGGGGAGCTGTTTTTT
.	TRBV6-2/TRBV6-3	TRBJ2-3	.	CASRKTPGSGSTDTQYF	TGTGCCAGCAGGAAGACCCCGGGGAGCGGTTCCACAGATACGCAGTATTTT
many	TRBV5-6	TRBJ2-4	.	CASSPTGVQGIQYF	TGTGCCAGCAGCCCTACCGGGGTCCAGGGAATTCAGTACTTC
.	TRBV20-1	TRBJ2-1	TRBD2	CSAIDRLAGAKFF	TGCAGTGCTATAGATCGGTTAGCGGGAGCGAAGTTCTTC
many	TRBV5-4	TRBJ1-1	TRBD1	CASSLGQGRGEAFF	TGTGCCAGCAGCTTGGGACAGGGGAGGGGTGAAGCTTTCTTT
many	TRBV4-1	TRBJ1-1	.	CASSQEGGLTEAFF	TGCGCCAGCAGCCAAGAGGGCGGGTTAACTGAAGCTTTCTTT
many	TRBV4-2	TRBJ2-1	.	CASSQDPYNEQFF	TGTGCCAGCAGCCAAGATCCATACAATGAGCAGTTCTTC
many	TRBV6-2/TRBV6-3	TRBJ1-1	.	CASRTREKTGTEAFF	TGTGCCAGCAGGACGAGGGAAAAAACAGGGACTGAAGCTTTCTTT
many	TRBV4-3	TRBJ1-3	.	CASSQDLGVSGNTIYF	TGCGCCAGCAGCCAAGATCTCGGCGTCTCTGGAAACACCATATATTTT
many	TRBV9	TRBJ2-3	.	CASTGSEGDTQYF	TGTGCCAGCACGGGCAGTGAAGGAGATACGCAGTATTTT
.	TRBV2	TRBJ2-2	.	CASSGDAGELFF	TGTGCCAGCAGTGGGGACGCCGGGGAGCTGTTTTTT